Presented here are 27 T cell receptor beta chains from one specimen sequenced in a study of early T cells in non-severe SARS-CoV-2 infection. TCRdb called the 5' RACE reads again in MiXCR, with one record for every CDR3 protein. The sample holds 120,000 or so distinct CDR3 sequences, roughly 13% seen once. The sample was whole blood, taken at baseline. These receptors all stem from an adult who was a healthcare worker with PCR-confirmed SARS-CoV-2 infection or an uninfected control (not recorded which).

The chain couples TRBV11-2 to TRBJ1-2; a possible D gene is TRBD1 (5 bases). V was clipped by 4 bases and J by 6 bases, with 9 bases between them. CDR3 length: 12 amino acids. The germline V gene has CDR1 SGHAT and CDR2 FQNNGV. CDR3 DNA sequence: TGTGCCAGCAGCTGGGGGGGAAATGGCTACACCTTC. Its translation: CASSWGGNGYTF.

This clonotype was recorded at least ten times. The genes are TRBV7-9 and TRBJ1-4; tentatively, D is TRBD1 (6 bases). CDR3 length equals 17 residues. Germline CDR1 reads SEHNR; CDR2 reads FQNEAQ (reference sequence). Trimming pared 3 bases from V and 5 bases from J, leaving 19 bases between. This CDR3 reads CASSLGRKGGRNEKLFF. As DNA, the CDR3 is TGTGCCAGCAGCTTGGGAAGGAAGGGGGGCAGGAATGAAAAACTGTTTTTT.

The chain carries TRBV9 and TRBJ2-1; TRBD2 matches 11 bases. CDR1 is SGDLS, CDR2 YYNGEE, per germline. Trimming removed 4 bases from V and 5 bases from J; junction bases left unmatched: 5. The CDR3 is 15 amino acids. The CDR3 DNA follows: TGTGCCAGCAGCCCGGGACTAGCGGTAAACAATGAGCAGTTCTTC. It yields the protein CASSPGLAVNNEQFF.

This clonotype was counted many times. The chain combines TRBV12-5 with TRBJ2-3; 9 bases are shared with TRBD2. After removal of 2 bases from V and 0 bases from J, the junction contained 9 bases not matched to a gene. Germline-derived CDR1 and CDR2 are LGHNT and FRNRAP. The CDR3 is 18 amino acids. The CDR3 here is CASGLSLAGLTSTDTQYF. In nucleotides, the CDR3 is TGTGCTAGTGGTTTGTCTCTAGCGGGGTTGACTAGCACAGATACGCAGTATTTT.

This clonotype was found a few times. The CDR3 sequence is CASSTSLAGAFYNEQFF. CDR3 DNA: TGTGCCAGCAGTACTTCCCTAGCGGGAGCCTTCTACAATGAGCAGTTCTTC. The chain uses TRBV6-1 and TRBJ2-1; 10 bases map to TRBD2. CDR1 MNHNS and CDR2 SASEGT come from the germline V gene. The CDR3 has 17 residues. Trimming cost V 5 bases and J 3 bases; bases outside gene matches: 10.

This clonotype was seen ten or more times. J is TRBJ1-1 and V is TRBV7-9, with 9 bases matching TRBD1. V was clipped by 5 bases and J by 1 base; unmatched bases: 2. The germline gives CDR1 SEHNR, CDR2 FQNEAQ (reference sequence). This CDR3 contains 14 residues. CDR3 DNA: TGTGCCAGCAGCCTGACAGGGGGGAACACTGAAGCTTTCTTT. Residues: CASSLTGGNTEAFF.

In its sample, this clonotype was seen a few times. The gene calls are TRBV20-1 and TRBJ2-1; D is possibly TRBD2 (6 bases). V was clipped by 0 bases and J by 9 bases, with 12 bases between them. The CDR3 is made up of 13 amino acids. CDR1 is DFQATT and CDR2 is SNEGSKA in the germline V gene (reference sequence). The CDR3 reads CSARDRLGGEQFF. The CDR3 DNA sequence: TGCAGTGCTAGAGATCGACTCGGGGGTGAGCAGTTCTTC.

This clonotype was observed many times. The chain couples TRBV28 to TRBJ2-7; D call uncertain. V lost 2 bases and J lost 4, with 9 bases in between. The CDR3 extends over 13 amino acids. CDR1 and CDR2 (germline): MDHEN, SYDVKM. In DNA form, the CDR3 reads TGTGCCAGCAGTTTAGCTTACAGTTACGAGCAGTACTTC. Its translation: CASSLAYSYEQYF.

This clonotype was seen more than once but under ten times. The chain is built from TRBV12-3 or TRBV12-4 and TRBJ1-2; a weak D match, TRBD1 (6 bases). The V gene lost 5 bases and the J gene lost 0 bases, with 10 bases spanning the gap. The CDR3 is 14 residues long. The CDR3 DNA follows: TGTGCCAGCAGTCGGACAGATCCTAACTATGGCTACACCTTC. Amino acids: CASSRTDPNYGYTF.

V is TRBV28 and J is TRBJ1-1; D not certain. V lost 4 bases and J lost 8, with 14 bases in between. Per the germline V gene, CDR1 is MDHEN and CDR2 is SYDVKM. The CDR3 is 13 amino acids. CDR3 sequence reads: CASSSLPEVEAFF. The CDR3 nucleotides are TGTGCCAGCAGTTCTTTACCCGAGGTGGAAGCTTTCTTT.

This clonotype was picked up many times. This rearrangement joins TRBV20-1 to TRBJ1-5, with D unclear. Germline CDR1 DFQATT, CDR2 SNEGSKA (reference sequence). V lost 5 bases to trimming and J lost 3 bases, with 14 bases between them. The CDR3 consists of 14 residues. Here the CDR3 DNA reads TGCAGTGCTCCAGAGGGAGGGTCCAATCAGCCCCAGCATTTT. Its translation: CSAPEGGSNQPQHF.

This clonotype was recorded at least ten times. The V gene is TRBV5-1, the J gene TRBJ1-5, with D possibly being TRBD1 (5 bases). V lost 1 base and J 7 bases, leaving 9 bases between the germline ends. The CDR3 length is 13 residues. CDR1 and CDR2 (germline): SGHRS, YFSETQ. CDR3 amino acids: CASSLSGNQPQHF. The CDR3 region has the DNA TGCGCCAGCAGCTTGTCAGGGAACCAGCCCCAGCATTTT.

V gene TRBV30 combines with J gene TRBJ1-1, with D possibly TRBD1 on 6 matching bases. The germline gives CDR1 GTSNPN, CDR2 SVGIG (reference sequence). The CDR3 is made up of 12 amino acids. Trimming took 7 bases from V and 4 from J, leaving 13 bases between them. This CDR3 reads CAFKGVGTEAFF. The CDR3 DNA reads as TGTGCCTTCAAGGGGGTCGGCACTGAAGCTTTCTTT.

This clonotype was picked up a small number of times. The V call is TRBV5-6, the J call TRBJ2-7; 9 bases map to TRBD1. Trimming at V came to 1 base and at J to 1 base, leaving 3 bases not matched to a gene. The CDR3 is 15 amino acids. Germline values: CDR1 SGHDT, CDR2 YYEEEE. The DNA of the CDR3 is TGTGCCAGCAGCTTGTACGGGACAGGGTCCTACGAGCAGTACTTC. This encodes CASSLYGTGSYEQYF.

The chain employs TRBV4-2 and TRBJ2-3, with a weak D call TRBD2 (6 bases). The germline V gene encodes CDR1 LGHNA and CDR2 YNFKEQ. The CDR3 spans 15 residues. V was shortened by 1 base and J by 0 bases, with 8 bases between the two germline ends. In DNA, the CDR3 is TGTGCCAGCAGCCAAGTACGGGGGAGCACAGATACGCAGTATTTT. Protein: CASSQVRGSTDTQYF.

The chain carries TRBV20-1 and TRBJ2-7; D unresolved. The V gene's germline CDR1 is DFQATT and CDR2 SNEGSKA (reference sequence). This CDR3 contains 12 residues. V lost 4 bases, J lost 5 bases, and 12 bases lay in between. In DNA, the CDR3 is TGCAGTGCTACCCGGCCAGGTAACGAGCAGTACTTC. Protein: CSATRPGNEQYF.

The CDR3 sequence is CASSMAQGAGTEAFF. In DNA, the CDR3 is TGTGCCAGCAGTATGGCACAGGGTGCCGGCACTGAAGCTTTCTTT. This rearrangement joins TRBV27 to TRBJ1-1; tentatively, D is TRBD1 (6 bases). Germline V lookup: CDR1 MNHEY, CDR2 SMNVEV (reference sequence). The V gene lost 5 bases and the J gene lost 4 bases, with 17 bases spanning the gap. CDR3 length: 15 residues.

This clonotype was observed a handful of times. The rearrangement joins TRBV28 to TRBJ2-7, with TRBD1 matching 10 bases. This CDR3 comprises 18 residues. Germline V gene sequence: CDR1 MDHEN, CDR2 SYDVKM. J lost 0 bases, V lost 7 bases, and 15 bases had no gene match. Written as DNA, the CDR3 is TGTGCCAGCAACGACCTAGGGACAGGGGACCCGAGCTCCTACGAGCAGTACTTC. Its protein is CASNDLGTGDPSSYEQYF.

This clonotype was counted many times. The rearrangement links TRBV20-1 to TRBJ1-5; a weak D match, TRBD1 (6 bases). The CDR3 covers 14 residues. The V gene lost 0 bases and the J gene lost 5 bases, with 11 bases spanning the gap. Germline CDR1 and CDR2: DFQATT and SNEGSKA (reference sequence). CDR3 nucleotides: TGCAGTGCTAGAGAGTTTAGGGGGGATCAGCCCCAGCATTTT. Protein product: CSAREFRGDQPQHF.

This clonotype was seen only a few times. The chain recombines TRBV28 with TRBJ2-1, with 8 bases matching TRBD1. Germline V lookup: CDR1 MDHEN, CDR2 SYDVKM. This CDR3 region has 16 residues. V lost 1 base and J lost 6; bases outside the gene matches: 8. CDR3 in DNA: TGTGCCAGCAGTTTATCTGGGCAGGGGGCGCGCAATGAGCAGTTCTTC. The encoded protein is CASSLSGQGARNEQFF. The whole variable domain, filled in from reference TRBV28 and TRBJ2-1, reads DVKVTQSSRYLVKRTGEKVFLECVQDMDHENMFWYRQDPGLGLRLIYFSYDVKMKEKGDIPEGYSVSREKKERFSLILESASTNQTSMYLCASSLSGQGARNEQFFGPGTRLTVL.

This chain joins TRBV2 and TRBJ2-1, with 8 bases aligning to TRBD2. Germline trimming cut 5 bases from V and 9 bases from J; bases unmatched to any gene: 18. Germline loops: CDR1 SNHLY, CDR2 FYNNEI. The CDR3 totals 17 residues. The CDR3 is CASSRESLRLAFGEQFF. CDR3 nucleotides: TGTGCCAGCAGTCGAGAGAGCTTGAGACTAGCGTTCGGTGAGCAGTTCTTC.

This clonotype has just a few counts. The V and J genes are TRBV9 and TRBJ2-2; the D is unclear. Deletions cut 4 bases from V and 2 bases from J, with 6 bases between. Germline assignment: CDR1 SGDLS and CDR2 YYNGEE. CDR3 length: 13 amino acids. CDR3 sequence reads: CASSPVNTGELFF. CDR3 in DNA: TGTGCCAGCAGCCCGGTCAACACCGGGGAGCTGTTTTTT.

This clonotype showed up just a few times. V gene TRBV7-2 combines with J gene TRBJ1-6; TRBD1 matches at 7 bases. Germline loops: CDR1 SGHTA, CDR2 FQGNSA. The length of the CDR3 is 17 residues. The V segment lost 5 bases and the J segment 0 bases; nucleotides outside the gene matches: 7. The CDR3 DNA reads TGTGCCAGCAGCCCGGGACAGTCCTACTCCTATAATTCACCCCTCCACTTT. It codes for CASSPGQSYSYNSPLHF.

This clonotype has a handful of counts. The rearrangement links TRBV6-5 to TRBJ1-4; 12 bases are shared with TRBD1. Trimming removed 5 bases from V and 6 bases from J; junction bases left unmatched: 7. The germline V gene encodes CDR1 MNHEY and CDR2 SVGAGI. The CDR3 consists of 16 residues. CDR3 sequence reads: CASSGDRGRWDEKLFF. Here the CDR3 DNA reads TGTGCCAGCAGTGGGGACAGGGGGCGCTGGGATGAAAAACTGTTTTTT.

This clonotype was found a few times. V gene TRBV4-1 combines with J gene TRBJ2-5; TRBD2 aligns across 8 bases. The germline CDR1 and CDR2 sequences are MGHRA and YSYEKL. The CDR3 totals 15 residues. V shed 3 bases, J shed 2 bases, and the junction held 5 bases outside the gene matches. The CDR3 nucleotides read TGCGCCAGCAGCCACCGGACTAGCCGACAAGAGACCCAGTACTTC. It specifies CASSHRTSRQETQYF.

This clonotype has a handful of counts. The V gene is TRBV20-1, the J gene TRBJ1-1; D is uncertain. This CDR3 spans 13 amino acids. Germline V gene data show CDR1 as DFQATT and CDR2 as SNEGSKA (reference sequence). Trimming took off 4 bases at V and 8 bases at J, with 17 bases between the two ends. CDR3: CSAKLSTVLEAFF. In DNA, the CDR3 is TGCAGTGCTAAATTGTCCACAGTGCTCGAAGCTTTCTTT.

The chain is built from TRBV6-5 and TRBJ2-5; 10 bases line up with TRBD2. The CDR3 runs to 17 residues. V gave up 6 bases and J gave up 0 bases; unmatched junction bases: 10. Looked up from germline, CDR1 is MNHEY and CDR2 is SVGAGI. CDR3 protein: CASSPYPSGGDQETQYF. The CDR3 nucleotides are TGTGCCAGCAGCCCTTACCCTAGCGGGGGAGACCAAGAGACCCAGTACTTC.